Shown below are 30 T cell receptor beta chains from a single sample sequenced in a study of Graves' ophthalmopathy and Graves' hyperthyroidism. Transcripts of RNA were the source for amplifying TCR beta CDR3 regions. HTBI primers were employed in first-round RT-PCR, then a second-round multiplex PCR followed. MiXCR was run by TCRdb on the multiplex PCR reads, yielding one entry per CDR3 protein. The sample lists about 640,000 distinct CDR3 sequences, about 40% seen once, with roughly 3% in the top ten. The source material was peripheral blood. The source is an adult man with Graves' ophthalmopathy.

This clonotype appeared a single time. One junction end disagrees with the germline gene, perhaps due to a read error. V is TRBV7-9 and J is TRBJ2-5, with TRBD1 matching 8 bases. CDR3 length: 18 amino acids. Germline loops: CDR1 SEHNR, CDR2 FQNEAQ (reference sequence). As DNA, the CDR3 is TGCGCCAGCAGCCAAGAAAGGGGGACAGGAGGGGCCCTAGAGACCCAGTACTTC. It specifies CASSQERGTGGALETQYF.

The table lists this clonotype with a count of one. A much larger clone is a single base away; this may be a read error. The chain has TRBV20-1 and TRBJ1-1; a possible D gene is TRBD1 (6 bases). CDR3 length equals 15 residues. The germline CDR1 and CDR2 sequences are DFQATT and SNEGSKA (reference sequence). The CDR3 spells CSAGDWQGRITEAFF. Here the CDR3 DNA reads TGCAGTGCTGGAGATTGGCAGGGGAGAATTACTGAAGCTTTCTTT.

The chain uses TRBV20-1 and TRBJ2-2, with D possibly TRBD2 on 7 matching bases. Looked up from germline, CDR1 is DFQATT and CDR2 is SNEGSKA (reference sequence). With 1 base removed from V and 7 bases from J, the gap between germline ends came to 22 bases. This CDR3 contains 17 residues. This CDR3 reads CSARGRGLAESSGELFF. The CDR3, as DNA: TGCAGTGCTAGAGGTCGGGGGCTAGCGGAATCCAGCGGGGAGCTGTTTTTT.

The chain combines TRBV6-5 with TRBJ1-2; D is possibly TRBD1 (5 bases). Germline-derived CDR1 and CDR2 are MNHEY and SVGAGI. The V end was cut by 2 bases, the J end by 1 base, with 8 bases between. The CDR3 has 14 residues. The CDR3 DNA follows: TGTGCCAGCAGTTACAGGGGCCTTAACTATGGCTACACCTTC. Protein: CASSYRGLNYGYTF.

V and J are TRBV19 and TRBJ2-3; no definite D call. In germline, CDR1 is LNHDA, CDR2 SQIVND (reference sequence). This CDR3 region has 15 residues. V was clipped by 7 bases and J by 0 bases, with 14 bases between them. The CDR3 spells CASTVRAYSTDTQYF. CDR3 bases: TGTGCCAGTACTGTCCGAGCGTATAGCACAGATACGCAGTATTTT.

Worth noting for this clonotype: One end of the junction varies from germline; a read error may be responsible. This chain links TRBV7-3 with TRBJ1-1; maybe TRBD1 (6 bases). The germline V gene encodes CDR1 SGHTA and CDR2 FQGTGA. The CDR3 has 15 residues. In nucleotides, the CDR3 is TGTGCCAGCAGCCCGAGGGGGGGCCCGAACACCGAAGCTTTCTTT. Translation gives CASSPRGGPNTEAFF.

In its sample, this clonotype was seen many times. J is TRBJ1-2 and V is TRBV6-6, with 7 bases aligning to TRBD1. The CDR3 loop spans 14 amino acids. Germline CDR1 and CDR2: MNHNY and SVGAGI (reference sequence). With 2 bases clipped from V and 5 bases from J, the junction kept 5 bases outside the gene matches. The CDR3 DNA sequence: TGTGCCAGCAGTTACACCGACAGGGAGTATGGCTACACCTTC. Protein product: CASSYTDREYGYTF.

This clonotype showed up many times. The chain links TRBV20-1 to TRBJ2-7; D unresolved. CDR3 length equals 14 residues. Germline CDR1 DFQATT, CDR2 SNEGSKA (reference sequence). V shed 1 base and J shed 3 bases, with 13 bases lying between them. The CDR3 sequence: CSARGPRSDYEQYF. The CDR3 DNA is TGCAGTGCTAGAGGTCCCAGGAGCGACTACGAGCAGTACTTC.

About this clonotype: The CDR3 does not end in the conserved phenylalanine or tryptophan, so this is likely a read error. No DNA is shown, since the ends of the CDR3 on it are uncertain; the CDR3 is the one TCRdb lists. The chain combines TRBV7-9 with TRBJ1-6; TRBD1, the D gene given by the table, was not confirmed from the DNA. The CDR3 numbers 8 amino acids, ends counted. Per the germline V gene, CDR1 is SEHNR and CDR2 is FQNEAQ (reference sequence). The CDR3 is CASSLPPG.

This clonotype showed up just a few times. This chain uses TRBV7-6 with TRBJ1-6, with D possibly matching TRBD1 (6 bases). V lost 5 bases and J lost 0, with 20 bases in between. CDR1 and CDR2 (germline): SGHVS, FNYEAQ. The CDR3 spans 19 residues. The CDR3 sequence: CASSHLPGTSSSYNSPLHF. The CDR3 nucleotides are TGTGCCAGCAGCCACCTCCCCGGGACATCGAGCTCCTATAATTCACCCCTCCACTTT.

As for this clonotype: It may be a read error: a sequence one base away is much more abundant. V and J are TRBV20-1 and TRBJ2-2, with D possibly matching TRBD2 (5 bases). The CDR3 extends over 12 amino acids. Germline assignment: CDR1 DFQATT and CDR2 SNEGSKA (reference sequence). The CDR3 here is CSAGPMAGELLF. DNA of the CDR3: TGCAGTGCCGGTCCCATGGCCGGGGAGCTGCTTTTT.

There are many counts of this clonotype. The chain has TRBV2 and TRBJ1-3; no reliable D call. Trimming removed 5 bases from V and 7 bases from J, with 6 bases in between. The germline CDR1 and CDR2 sequences are SNHLY and FYNNEI. This CDR3 is built from 11 residues. The CDR3 sequence: CASSYSNTIYF. In DNA, the CDR3 is TGTGCCAGCAGTTACTCGAACACCATATATTTT.

The J gene is TRBJ1-5, the V gene TRBV11-1; D unclear. Germline assignment: CDR1 SGHAT and CDR2 FQDESV (reference sequence). The V gene lost 3 bases and the J gene lost 6 bases, with 12 bases spanning the gap. The CDR3 consists of 14 residues. The CDR3 DNA reads TGTGCCAGCAGCTTTATAGATCGAGGTCAGCCCCAGCATTTT. It is translated as CASSFIDRGQPQHF.

This clonotype was detected a few times. V is TRBV6-5 and J is TRBJ2-7; D is unclear. The CDR3 is 14 residues long. Per germline, CDR1 MNHEY and CDR2 SVGAGI. The V end lost 2 bases, the J end lost 2 bases, and 10 bases lay between the germline ends. The CDR3 sequence: CASSYRIYPYEQYF. The CDR3 DNA sequence: TGTGCCAGCAGTTACCGGATCTATCCCTACGAGCAGTACTTC.

The chain uses TRBV20-1 and TRBJ1-1; 9 bases agree with TRBD1. Germline V lookup: CDR1 DFQATT, CDR2 SNEGSKA (reference sequence). This CDR3 has 12 residues. Trimming at V came to 6 bases and at J to 11 bases, leaving 10 bases not matched to a gene. The CDR3 DNA follows: TGCAGTGCATCCGGGACAGGGATCGCGGCTTTCTTT. Its protein is CSASGTGIAAFF.

This clonotype has more than one count but fewer than ten. CDR3 loop: CASSATYSNQPQHF. The DNA for the CDR3 is TGTGCCAGCAGTGCCACATATAGCAATCAGCCCCAGCATTTT. The rearrangement uses TRBV6-1 and TRBJ1-5; D not resolved. The V gene lost 4 bases and the J gene lost 0 bases, with 7 bases spanning the gap. This CDR3 is 14 amino acids long. Germline V gives CDR1 MNHNS, CDR2 SASEGT.

This clonotype was seen many times. This rearrangement joins TRBV14 to TRBJ2-7; D gene uncertain. Germline CDR1 reads SGHDN; CDR2 reads FVKESK. V was pared by 0 bases and J by 9 bases, with 9 bases between. This CDR3 region has 12 residues. The CDR3 reads CASSQDRRRQYF. The CDR3 nucleotides read TGTGCCAGCAGCCAAGACAGGCGAAGGCAGTACTTC.

Comments on this clonotype: A read error may account for a junction end that differs from germline. The V gene is TRBV15, the J gene TRBJ2-7; tentatively, D is TRBD1 or TRBD2 (5 bases each). Germline V gene sequence: CDR1 LNHNV, CDR2 YYDKDF (reference sequence). CDR3 size: 13 residues. CDR3 region: CAASRSGRYEQYF. The CDR3 DNA reads as TGTGCCGCCAGCAGATCGGGACGCTACGAGCAGTACTTC.

The sample holds a few counts of this clonotype. V gene TRBV27 combines with J gene TRBJ1-3; tentative D call: TRBD1 (6 bases). The CDR3 is 14 amino acids. Germline V CDR1 and CDR2: MNHEY, SMNVEV (reference sequence). V was pared by 7 bases and J by 0 bases, with 10 bases between. The CDR3 DNA sequence: TGTGCCAGCATGGACAGAGACTCTGGAAACACCATATATTTT. Encoded protein: CASMDRDSGNTIYF.

This clonotype was observed a handful of times. The chain combines TRBV7-3 with TRBJ2-7; 11 positions match TRBD1. Per germline, CDR1 SGHTA and CDR2 FQGTGA. This CDR3 comprises 15 residues. Trimming at V came to 4 bases and at J to 2 bases, leaving 4 bases not matched to a gene. CDR3 region: CASSYGQGAAYEQYF. The CDR3 nucleotides read TGTGCCAGCAGCTACGGACAGGGGGCGGCCTACGAGCAGTACTTC.

V usage is TRBV2 and J usage is TRBJ2-7, with 9 nucleotides matching TRBD1. Germline CDR1 and CDR2: SNHLY and FYNNEI. The V gene end was trimmed by 5 bases and the J gene end by 4 bases; junction bases not matched to a gene: 9. This CDR3 contains 15 residues. CDR3: CASSYMGTGMYEQYF. DNA of the CDR3: TGTGCCAGCAGTTACATGGGGACAGGGATGTACGAGCAGTACTTC.

This clonotype was found many times. The rearrangement links TRBV11-2 to TRBJ2-5; 7 positions agree with TRBD2. The CDR3 sequence is 17 residues long. Germline loops: CDR1 SGHAT, CDR2 FQNNGV. V shed 3 bases, J shed 5 bases, and the junction held 15 bases outside the gene matches. The CDR3 coding sequence is TGTGCCAGCAGCTTCTCCTCTGGCGGGGGTGGGGGGGAGACCCAGTACTTC. Amino acid sequence: CASSFSSGGGGGETQYF.

In its sample, this clonotype was seen many times. The chain joins TRBV2 to TRBJ1-1, with D uncertain. The CDR3 runs to 11 residues. Germline lookup yields CDR1 SNHLY and CDR2 FYNNEI. V was pared by 5 bases and J by 3 bases, with 4 bases between. The CDR3 DNA is TGTGCCAGCAGTCCGTACACTGAAGCTTTCTTT. This sequence encodes CASSPYTEAFF.

Turning to this clonotype: This may be a read error: a much more frequent sequence differs by one nucleotide. The rearrangement joins TRBV7-9 to TRBJ1-6, with D possibly matching TRBD1 (6 bases). The CDR3 has 17 amino acids. The germline V gene has CDR1 SEHNR and CDR2 FQNEAQ (reference sequence). V lost 4 bases to trimming and J lost 10 bases, with 23 bases between them. The CDR3 region is CASSSGPRTVTSSPLHF. The CDR3 nucleotides are TGTGCCAGCAGCTCAGGTCCCCGGACAGTCACTTCCTCACCCCTCCACTTT.

This clonotype was counted many times. The gene calls are TRBV2 and TRBJ1-2; 8 nucleotides align to TRBD1. The J segment lost 4 bases and the V segment lost 6 bases, leaving 4 bases of the junction unmatched. Germline V gene lookup returns CDR1 SNHLY and CDR2 FYNNEI. The CDR3 consists of 13 residues. DNA of the CDR3: TGTGCCAGCAGGTTACAGGGGGTCTATGGCTACACCTTC. This encodes CASRLQGVYGYTF.

This chain uses TRBV7-9 with TRBJ2-7; 11 positions match TRBD1. The CDR3 consists of 15 residues. Germline trimming cut 3 bases from V and 3 bases from J; bases unmatched to any gene: 4. CDR1 is SEHNR, CDR2 FQNEAQ, per germline (reference sequence). The CDR3 reads CASSLGTGGLYEQYF. As DNA, the CDR3 is TGTGCCAGCAGCTTGGGGACAGGGGGTCTCTACGAGCAGTACTTC. The full variable domain, its missing parts supplied by reference TRBV7-9 and TRBJ2-7, is DTGVSQNPRHKITKRGQNVTFRCDPISEHNRLYWYRQTLGQGPEFLTYFQNEAQLEKSRLLSDRFSAERPKGSFSTLEIQRTEQGDSAMYLCASSLGTGGLYEQYFGPGTRLTVT.

The chain joins TRBV7-2 to TRBJ1-2; no clear D gene. Germline CDR1 reads SGHTA; CDR2 reads FQGNSA. The CDR3 consists of 12 residues. V lost 5 bases and J lost 7, with 11 bases in between. The CDR3 reads CASSPSEGGYTF. The CDR3 DNA reads TGTGCCAGCAGCCCATCGGAGGGTGGCTACACCTTC.

The chain combines TRBV7-9 with TRBJ1-2; no clear D gene. V shed 3 bases and J shed 4 bases, with 12 bases lying between them. The V gene's germline CDR1 is SEHNR and CDR2 FQNEAQ (reference sequence). This CDR3 has 14 amino acids. Written as DNA, the CDR3 is TGTGCCAGCAGCTTTCCGACGGCGGGCTATGGCTACACCTTC. It encodes CASSFPTAGYGYTF.

This clonotype appeared many times. The rearrangement joins TRBV15 to TRBJ1-1, with 12 bases matching TRBD1. V was pared by 6 bases and J by 5 bases, with 10 bases of the junction left unmatched. The CDR3 consists of 16 residues. Germline-derived CDR1 and CDR2 are LNHNV and YYDKDF (reference sequence). This CDR3 is CATSQGTGGEGTEAFF. The CDR3 nucleotides read TGTGCCACCAGTCAAGGGACAGGGGGCGAGGGAACTGAAGCTTTCTTT.

Only one count was recorded for this clonotype. The junction departs from germline at one end; a sequencing error may be responsible. The chain recombines TRBV10-3 with TRBJ1-1, with D tentatively TRBD1 (6 bases). Germline CDR1 reads ENHRY; CDR2 reads SYGVKD. This CDR3 has 13 amino acids. The CDR3 sequence: CASSGVANTEALF. In nucleotides, the CDR3 is TGTGCCAGCTCAGGGGTCGCGAACACTGAAGCTCTCTTT.